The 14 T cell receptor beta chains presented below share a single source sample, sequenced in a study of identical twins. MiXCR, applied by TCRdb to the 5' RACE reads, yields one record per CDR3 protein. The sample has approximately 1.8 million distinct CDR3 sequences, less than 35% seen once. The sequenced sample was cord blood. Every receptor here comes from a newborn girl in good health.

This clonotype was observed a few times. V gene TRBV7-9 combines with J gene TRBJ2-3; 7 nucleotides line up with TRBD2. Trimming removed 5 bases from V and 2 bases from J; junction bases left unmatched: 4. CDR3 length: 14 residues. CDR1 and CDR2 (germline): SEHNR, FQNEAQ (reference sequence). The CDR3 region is CASSPRDYTDTQYF. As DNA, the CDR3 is TGTGCCAGCAGCCCCAGGGACTACACAGATACGCAGTATTTT.

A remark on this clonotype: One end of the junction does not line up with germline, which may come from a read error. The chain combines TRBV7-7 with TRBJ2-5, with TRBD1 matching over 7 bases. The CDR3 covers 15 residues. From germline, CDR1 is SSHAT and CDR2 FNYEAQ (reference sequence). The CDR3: CASTPTGTFQETQYF. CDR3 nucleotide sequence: TGTGCTAGCACCCCGACAGGGACCTTCCAAGAGACCCAGTACTTC.

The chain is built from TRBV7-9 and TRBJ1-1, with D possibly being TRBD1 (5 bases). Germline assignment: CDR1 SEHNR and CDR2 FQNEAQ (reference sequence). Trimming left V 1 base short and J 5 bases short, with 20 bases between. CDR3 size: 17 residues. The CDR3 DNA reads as TGTGCCAGCAGCTTAGTGCCTGGGACGGGGTCGCGGACTGAAGCTTTCTTT. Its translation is CASSLVPGTGSRTEAFF.

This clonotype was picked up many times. The CDR3 region is CASSFLGAAGDEQFF. The DNA for the CDR3 is TGTGCCAGCAGTTTCCTTGGCGCCGCCGGGGATGAGCAGTTCTTC. V and J are TRBV12-3 or TRBV12-4 and TRBJ2-1, with TRBD2 as a possible D gene (5 bases). Trimming left V 3 bases short and J 8 bases short, with 17 bases between. The CDR3 runs 15 residues.

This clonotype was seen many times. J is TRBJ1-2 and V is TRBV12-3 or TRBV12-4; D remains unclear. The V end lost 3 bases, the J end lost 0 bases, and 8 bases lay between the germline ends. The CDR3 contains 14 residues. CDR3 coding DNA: TGTGCCAGCAGTTTGTCTGGGGCTAACTATGGCTACACCTTC. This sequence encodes CASSLSGANYGYTF.

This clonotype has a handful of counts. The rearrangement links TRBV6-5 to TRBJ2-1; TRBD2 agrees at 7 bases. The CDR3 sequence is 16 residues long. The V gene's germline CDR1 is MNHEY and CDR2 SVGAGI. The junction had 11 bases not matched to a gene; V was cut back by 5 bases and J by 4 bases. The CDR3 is CASSPYGGGRYNEQFF. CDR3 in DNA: TGTGCCAGCAGTCCCTATGGGGGGGGTCGTTACAATGAGCAGTTCTTC.

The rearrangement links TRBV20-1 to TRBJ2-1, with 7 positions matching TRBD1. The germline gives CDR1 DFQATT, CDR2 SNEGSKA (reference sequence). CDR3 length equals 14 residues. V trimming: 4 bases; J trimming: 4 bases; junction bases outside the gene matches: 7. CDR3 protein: CSANRQGPYNEQFF. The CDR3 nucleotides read TGCAGTGCTAACCGACAGGGCCCATACAATGAGCAGTTCTTC.

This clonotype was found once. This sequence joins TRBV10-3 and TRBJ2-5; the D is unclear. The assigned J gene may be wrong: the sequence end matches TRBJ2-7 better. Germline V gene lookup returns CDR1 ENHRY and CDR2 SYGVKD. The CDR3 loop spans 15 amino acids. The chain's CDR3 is CAISEPQTVAYEQYF. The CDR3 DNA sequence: TGTGCCATCAGTGAGCCACAGACCGTAGCCTACGAGCAGTACTTC.

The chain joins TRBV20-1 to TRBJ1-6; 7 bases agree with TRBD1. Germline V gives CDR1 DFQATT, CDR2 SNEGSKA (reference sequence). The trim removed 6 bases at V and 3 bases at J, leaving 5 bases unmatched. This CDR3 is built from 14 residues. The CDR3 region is CSADRDVYNSPLHF. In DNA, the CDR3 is TGCAGTGCCGACAGGGACGTCTATAATTCACCCCTCCACTTT.

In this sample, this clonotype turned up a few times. CDR3 sequence (DNA): TGCAGTGCTAGCGACAGGGGGGGCTACAATGAGCAGTTCTTC. Translating it yields CSASDRGGYNEQFF. This sequence joins TRBV20-1 and TRBJ2-1; 9 nucleotides line up with TRBD1. The CDR3 runs to 14 residues. V was clipped by 3 bases and J by 3 bases; unmatched bases: 3. Germline assignment: CDR1 DFQATT and CDR2 SNEGSKA (reference sequence).

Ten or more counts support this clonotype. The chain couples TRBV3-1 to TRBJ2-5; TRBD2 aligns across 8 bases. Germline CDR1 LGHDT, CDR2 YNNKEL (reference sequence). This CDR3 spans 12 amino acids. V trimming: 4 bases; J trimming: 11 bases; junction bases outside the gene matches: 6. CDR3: CASSRTSSEQYF. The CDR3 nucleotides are TGTGCCAGCAGCCGGACTAGCTCAGAGCAGTACTTC.

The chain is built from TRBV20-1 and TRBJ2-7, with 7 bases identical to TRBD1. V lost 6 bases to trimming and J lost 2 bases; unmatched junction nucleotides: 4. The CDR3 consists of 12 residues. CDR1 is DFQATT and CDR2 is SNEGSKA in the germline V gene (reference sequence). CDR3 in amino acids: CSAKGTAYEQYF. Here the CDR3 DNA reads TGCAGTGCCAAAGGGACAGCCTACGAGCAGTACTTC.

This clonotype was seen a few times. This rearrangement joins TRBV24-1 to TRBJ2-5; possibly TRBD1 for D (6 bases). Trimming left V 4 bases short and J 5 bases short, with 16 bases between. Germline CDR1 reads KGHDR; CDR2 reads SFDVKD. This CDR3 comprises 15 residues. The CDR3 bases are TGTGCCACCAGTGACTGGGGGCGACAAGGGGAGACCCAGTACTTC. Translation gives CATSDWGRQGETQYF.

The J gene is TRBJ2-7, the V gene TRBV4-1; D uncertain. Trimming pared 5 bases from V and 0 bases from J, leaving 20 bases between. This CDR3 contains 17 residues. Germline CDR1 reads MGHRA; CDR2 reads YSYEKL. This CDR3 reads CASSYPPHGGVSYEQYF. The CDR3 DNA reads TGCGCCAGCAGCTATCCACCCCATGGCGGAGTCTCCTACGAGCAGTACTTC.